A single sample is the source of the 16 T cell receptor beta chains below, sequenced in a study of shared clonotypes between healthy human individuals. The assay was immunoSEQ multiplex PCR, and TCRdb's table has in-frame clones only and misses some. The sample includes about 690,000 clones, roughly 87% of them seen just once. Sequenced input: memory CD8+ T cells from PBMCs. Subset specified: CD45RO+ cells pooled with CCR7-negative TemRA cells. These TCRs come from a young man in good health. Some clones in this sample may be carry-over from other donors' samples.

V usage is TRBV27 and J usage is TRBJ1-5; perhaps TRBD1 as D (5 bases). The CDR3 loop spans 12 amino acids. V was trimmed by 10 bases and J by 0 bases, leaving 7 bases between them. CDR1 is MNHEY and CDR2 is SMNVEV in the germline V gene (reference sequence). The CDR3 DNA reads TGTGCCACAGGGCATAGCAATCAGCCCCAGCATTTT. This translates into CATGHSNQPQHF.

This clone has only one observation. The chain joins TRBV4-1 to TRBJ2-7, with 7 bases matching TRBD1. The CDR3 length is 15 residues. The V gene's germline CDR1 is MGHRA and CDR2 YSYEKL. Trimming cost V 3 bases and J 2 bases; bases outside gene matches: 7. In DNA form, the CDR3 reads TGCGCCAGCAGCCAGGGGACAGTTGGACCCTACGAGCAGTACTTC. It is translated as CASSQGTVGPYEQYF.

J is TRBJ1-2 and V is TRBV13, with no clear D. The CDR3 is made up of 15 amino acids. Germline V gene data show CDR1 as PRHDT and CDR2 as FYEKMQ (reference sequence). The V and J ends lost 5 bases and 7 bases respectively, with 20 bases between them. CDR3 region: CASSTTRVGPSGYTF. CDR3 coding DNA: TGTGCCAGCAGCACGACCCGGGTGGGCCCTTCTGGCTACACCTTC.

This clone has a handful of counts. V usage is TRBV11-2 and J usage is TRBJ2-7; D uncertain. The ends were cut back, 5 bases at V and 3 bases at J, with 8 bases in the middle. Germline V CDR1 and CDR2: SGHAT, FQNNGV. The CDR3 has 12 residues. DNA of the CDR3: TGTGCCAGCAGCCATTGGGACTACGAGCAGTACTTC. This translates into CASSHWDYEQYF.

The chain joins TRBV11-2 to TRBJ2-2, with D possibly matching TRBD1 (5 bases). V lost 1 base and J lost 0, with 9 bases in between. The CDR3 covers 16 residues. Germline loops: CDR1 SGHAT, CDR2 FQNNGV. The CDR3 loop reads CASSLGYRSNTGELFF. The DNA of the CDR3 is TGTGCCAGCAGCTTAGGGTACAGGTCGAACACCGGGGAGCTGTTTTTT.

The chain couples TRBV10-1 to TRBJ2-1; 10 bases map to TRBD2. The length of the CDR3 is 20 residues. With 0 bases clipped from V and 8 bases from J, the junction kept 19 bases outside the gene matches. Germline-derived CDR1 and CDR2 are WNHNN and SYGVQD (reference sequence). The CDR3 DNA follows: TGCGCCAGCAGTGAGTCGAGGGTGCTAGCGGGAGATTCTGGGGGCGATGAGCAGTTCTTC. Encoded protein: CASSESRVLAGDSGGDEQFF.

The genes are TRBV4-3 and TRBJ2-5; perhaps TRBD2 as D (6 bases). CDR3 length: 15 amino acids. From germline, CDR1 is LGHNA and CDR2 YSLEER. The V end was cut by 2 bases, the J end by 2 bases, with 12 bases between. In nucleotides, the CDR3 is TGCGCCAGCAGCCAAAGCCGGGGGAGACAAGAGACCCAGTACTTC. Protein sequence: CASSQSRGRQETQYF.

This clone occurred once. V gene TRBV11-2 combines with J gene TRBJ2-7; 9 nucleotides match TRBD2. J was trimmed by 3 bases and V by 4 bases; bases with no gene match: 10. The germline gives CDR1 SGHAT, CDR2 FQNNGV. This CDR3 has 16 amino acids. Here the CDR3 reads CASSSEAREGHYEQYF. For the CDR3, the DNA is TGTGCCAGCAGCTCCGAGGCGCGGGAGGGCCACTACGAGCAGTACTTC.

The V gene is TRBV6-1, the J gene TRBJ2-1, with D maybe TRBD2 (5 bases). The CDR3 spans 14 residues. V gave up 4 bases and J gave up 8 bases, with 15 bases separating them. Germline V CDR1 and CDR2: MNHNS, SASEGT. DNA for the CDR3: TGTGCCAGCAGTGGGGGTAGAAACGGGGATGAGCAGTTCTTC. This sequence encodes CASSGGRNGDEQFF.

J is TRBJ2-5 and V is TRBV7-7, with TRBD1 matching 7 bases. Trimming took 3 bases from V and 4 from J; bases not matched to a gene: 5. There are 14 residues in the CDR3. The germline gives CDR1 SSHAT, CDR2 FNYEAQ (reference sequence). This chain's CDR3 is CASSLEAGGETQYF. CDR3 sequence (DNA): TGTGCCAGCAGCTTGGAGGCAGGGGGAGAGACCCAGTACTTC.

This chain uses TRBV6-1 with TRBJ1-3; 7 bases are a match to TRBD1. The CDR3 covers 17 residues. Looked up from germline, CDR1 is MNHNS and CDR2 is SASEGT. Losses at the gene ends were 3 bases for V and 2 bases for J; bases not matched to a gene: 10. The CDR3 nucleotides read TGTGCCAGCAGTGATCACCCTCCTGGGACAGCTGGAAACACCATATATTTT. Its protein is CASSDHPPGTAGNTIYF.

The rearrangement links TRBV25-1 to TRBJ2-1; D remains unclear. Germline CDR1 is MGHDK and CDR2 is SYGVNS. With 2 bases removed from V and 4 bases from J, the gap between germline ends came to 9 bases. The CDR3 is made up of 14 amino acids. The CDR3 DNA is TGTGCCAGCAGTGAAGGTAGCTCATACAATGAGCAGTTCTTC. It translates to CASSEGSSYNEQFF.

V and J are TRBV27 and TRBJ1-1, with a weak D call TRBD1 (5 bases). This CDR3 contains 14 residues. Germline CDR1 is MNHEY and CDR2 is SMNVEV (reference sequence). Between the trimmed V and J ends, which lost 6 bases and 4 bases, there was a span of 15 bases. The CDR3 DNA sequence: TGTGCCAGCAGATTGGGACCTACGGCCACTGAAGCTTTCTTT. This encodes CASRLGPTATEAFF.

This clone has more than one count but fewer than ten. This rearrangement joins TRBV13 to TRBJ2-1; no clear D. The CDR3 consists of 14 residues. Germline loops: CDR1 PRHDT, CDR2 FYEKMQ (reference sequence). V was clipped by 1 base and J by 0 bases, with 4 bases between them. CDR3 in DNA: TGTGCCAGCAGCTTAGCCAGCTCCTACAATGAGCAGTTCTTC. Residues: CASSLASSYNEQFF. Based on the CDR3 plus reference TRBV13 and TRBJ2-1, the full variable domain is AAGVIQSPRHLIKEKRETATLKCYPIPRHDTVYWYQQGPGQDPQFLISFYEKMQSDKGSIPDRFSAQQFSDYHSELNMSSLELGDSALYFCASSLASSYNEQFFGPGTRLTVL.

The V and J genes are TRBV5-4 and TRBJ1-6; possibly TRBD1 for D (5 bases). This CDR3 is built from 17 residues. Looked up from germline, CDR1 is SGHNT and CDR2 is YYREEE (reference sequence). Trimming removed 0 bases at V and 8 bases at J, with 18 bases between. The CDR3 coding sequence is TGTGCCAGCAGCTTGGCTGCTCCCGGGACCATCTATTCACCCCTCCACTTT. This translates into CASSLAAPGTIYSPLHF. Complete variable domain (other parts from reference TRBV5-4 and TRBJ1-6): ETGVTQSPTHLIKTRGQQVTLRCSSQSGHNTVSWYQQALGQGPQFIFQYYREEENGRGNFPPRFSGLQFPNYSSELNVNALELDDSALYLCASSLAAPGTIYSPLHFGNGTRLTVT.

The V and J genes are TRBV5-1 and TRBJ1-2; 8 positions agree with TRBD1. Per germline, CDR1 SGHRS and CDR2 YFSETQ. J was trimmed by 4 bases and V by 4 bases; bases with no gene match: 12. This CDR3 has 16 residues. The CDR3 loop reads CASSQDWRTGTYGYTF. Written as DNA, the CDR3 is TGCGCCAGCAGCCAAGATTGGAGGACAGGGACCTATGGCTACACCTTC.